This T cell receptor beta chain comes out of a study of shared clonotypes between healthy human individuals. The authors ran the assay at deep level. Sorted-subset replicate PCR reactions contained roughly 190 ng DNA, corresponding to tens of thousands of T cell genomes. Repertoires were generated with immunoSEQ multiplex PCR, while TCRdb's copy carries only in-frame clones and drops some. Here the sample spans millions of clones, just under 95% being singletons. About this clone itself: What it binds is not known.

CD45RO negativity and positive selection for CCR7 defined naive CD8 cells, a population that excluded terminally differentiated effector memory CD45RA+ cells. Donors had no recently reported acute infections or vaccinations and were HIV-negative. Points from the study as a whole: Clonotype sharing levels among donors were expected to vary with sequencing depth.

The CDR3 extends over 14 amino acids. Trimming removed 1 base from V and 3 bases from J; junction bases left unmatched: 1. Looked up from germline, CDR1 is LGHNA and CDR2 is YSLEER. V is TRBV4-3 and J is TRBJ2-3, with 7 nucleotides matching TRBD1. The TCR originated in a man aged 18-30 years in good health. The sample comprised naive CD8+ T cells sorted from blood. In nucleotides, the CDR3 is TGCGCCAGCAGCCAAGTGACAGGGACAGATACGCAGTATTTT. Protein: CASSQVTGTDTQYF.